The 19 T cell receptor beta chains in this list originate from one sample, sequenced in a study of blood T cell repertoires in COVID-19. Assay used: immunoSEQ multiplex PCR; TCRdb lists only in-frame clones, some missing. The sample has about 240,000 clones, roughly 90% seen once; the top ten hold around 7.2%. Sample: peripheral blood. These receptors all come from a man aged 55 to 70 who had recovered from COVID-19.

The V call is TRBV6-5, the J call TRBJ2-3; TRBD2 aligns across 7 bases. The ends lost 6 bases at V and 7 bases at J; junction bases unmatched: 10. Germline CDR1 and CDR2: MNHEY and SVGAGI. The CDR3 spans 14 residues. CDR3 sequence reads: CASRDLGGVYTQYF. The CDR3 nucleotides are TGTGCCAGCAGGGACTTGGGAGGGGTCTATACGCAGTATTTT.

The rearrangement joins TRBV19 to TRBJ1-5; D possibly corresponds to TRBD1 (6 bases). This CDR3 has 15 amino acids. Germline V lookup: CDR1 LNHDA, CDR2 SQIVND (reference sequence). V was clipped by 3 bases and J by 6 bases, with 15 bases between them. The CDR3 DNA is TGTGCCAGTAGTATTTCTCAGGGGTTCACTCAGCCCCAGCATTTT. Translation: CASSISQGFTQPQHF.

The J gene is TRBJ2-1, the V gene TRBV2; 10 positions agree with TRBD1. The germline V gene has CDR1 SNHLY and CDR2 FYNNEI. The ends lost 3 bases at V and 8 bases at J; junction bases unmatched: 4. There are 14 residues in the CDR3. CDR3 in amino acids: CASSEGQGPDEQFF. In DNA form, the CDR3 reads TGTGCCAGCAGTGAGGGACAGGGGCCGGATGAGCAGTTCTTC.

CDR3 residues: CASGLVLGGNTEAFF. DNA for the CDR3: TGTGCTAGTGGTTTGGTTCTGGGAGGGAACACTGAAGCTTTCTTT. The rearrangement links TRBV12-5 to TRBJ1-1, with D unresolved. CDR1 and CDR2 from the germline V gene are LGHNT and FRNRAP. V was cut by 0 bases and J by 1 base, with 9 bases left in between. This CDR3 contains 15 residues.

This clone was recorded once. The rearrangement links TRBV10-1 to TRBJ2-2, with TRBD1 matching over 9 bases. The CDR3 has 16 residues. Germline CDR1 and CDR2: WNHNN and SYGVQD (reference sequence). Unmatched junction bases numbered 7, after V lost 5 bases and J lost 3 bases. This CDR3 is CASSQPGQGDTGELFF. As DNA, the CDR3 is TGCGCCAGCAGTCAACCGGGACAGGGTGACACCGGGGAGCTGTTTTTT.

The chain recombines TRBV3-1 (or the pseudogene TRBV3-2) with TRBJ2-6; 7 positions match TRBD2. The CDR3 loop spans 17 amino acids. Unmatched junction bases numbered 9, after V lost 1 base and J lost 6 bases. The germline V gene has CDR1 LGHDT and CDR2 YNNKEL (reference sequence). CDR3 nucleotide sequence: TGTGCCAGCAGCCAAGGATGGGTGGCGGGGGTGGCCAACGTCCTGACTTTC. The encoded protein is CASSQGWVAGVANVLTF.

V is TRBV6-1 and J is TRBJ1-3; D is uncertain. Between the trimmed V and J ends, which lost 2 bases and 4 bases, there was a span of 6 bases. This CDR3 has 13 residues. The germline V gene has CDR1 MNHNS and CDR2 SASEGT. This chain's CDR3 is CASSENPGNTIYF. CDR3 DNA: TGTGCCAGCAGTGAAAATCCGGGAAACACCATATATTTT.

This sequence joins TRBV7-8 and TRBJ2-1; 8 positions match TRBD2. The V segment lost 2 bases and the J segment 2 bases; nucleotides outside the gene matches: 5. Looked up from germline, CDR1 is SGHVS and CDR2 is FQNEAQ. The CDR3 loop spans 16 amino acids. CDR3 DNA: TGTGCCAGCAGCTTAAATTACGGGGGGGCCTACAATGAGCAGTTCTTC. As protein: CASSLNYGGAYNEQFF.

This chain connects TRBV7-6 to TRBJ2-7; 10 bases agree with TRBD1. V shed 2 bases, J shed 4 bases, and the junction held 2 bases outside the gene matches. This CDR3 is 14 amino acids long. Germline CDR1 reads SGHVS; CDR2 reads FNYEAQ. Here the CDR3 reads CASSLPGQGYEQYF. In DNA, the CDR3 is TGTGCCAGCAGCTTACCGGGACAGGGGTACGAGCAGTACTTC.

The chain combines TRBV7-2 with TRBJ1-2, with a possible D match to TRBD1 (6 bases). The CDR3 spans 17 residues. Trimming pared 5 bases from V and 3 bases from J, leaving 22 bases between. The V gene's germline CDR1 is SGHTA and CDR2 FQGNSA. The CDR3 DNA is TGTGCCAGCAGCACGCCCAGGGACACTCCGAGACACTATGGCTACACCTTC. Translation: CASSTPRDTPRHYGYTF. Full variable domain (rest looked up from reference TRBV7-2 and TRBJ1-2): GAGVSQSPSNKVTEKGKDVELRCDPISGHTALYWYRQSLGQGLEFLIYFQGNSAPDKSGLPSDRFSAERTGGSVSTLTIQRTQQEDSAVYLCASSTPRDTPRHYGYTFGSGTRLTVV.

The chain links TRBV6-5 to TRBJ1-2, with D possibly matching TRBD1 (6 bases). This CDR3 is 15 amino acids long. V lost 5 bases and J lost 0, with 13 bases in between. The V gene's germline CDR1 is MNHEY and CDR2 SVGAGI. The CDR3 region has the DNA TGTGCCAGCAGTAAAACGACAGGCTCTAACTATGGCTACACCTTC. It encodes CASSKTTGSNYGYTF.

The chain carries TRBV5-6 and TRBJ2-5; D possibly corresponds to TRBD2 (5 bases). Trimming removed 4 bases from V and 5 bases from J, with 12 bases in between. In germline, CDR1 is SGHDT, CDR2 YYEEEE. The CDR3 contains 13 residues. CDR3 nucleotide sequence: TGTGCCAGCAGCATCCCTTTAGCGGAGACCCAGTACTTC. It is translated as CASSIPLAETQYF.

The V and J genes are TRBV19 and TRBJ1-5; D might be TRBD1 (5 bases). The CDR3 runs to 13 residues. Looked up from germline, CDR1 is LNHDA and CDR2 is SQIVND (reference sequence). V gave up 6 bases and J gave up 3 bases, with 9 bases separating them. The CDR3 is CASSRQYNQPQHF. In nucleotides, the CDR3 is TGTGCCAGTAGCAGACAGTACAATCAGCCCCAGCATTTT.

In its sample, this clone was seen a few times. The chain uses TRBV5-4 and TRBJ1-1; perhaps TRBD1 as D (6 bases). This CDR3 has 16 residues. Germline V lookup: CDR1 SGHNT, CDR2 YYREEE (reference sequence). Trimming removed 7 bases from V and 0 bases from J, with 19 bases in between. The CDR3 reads CASYRGGAGVNTEAFF. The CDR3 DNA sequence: TGTGCCAGCTACCGTGGGGGGGCAGGGGTGAACACTGAAGCTTTCTTT. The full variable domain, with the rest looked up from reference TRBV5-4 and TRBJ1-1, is ETGVTQSPTHLIKTRGQQVTLRCSSQSGHNTVSWYQQALGQGPQFIFQYYREEENGRGNFPPRFSGLQFPNYSSELNVNALELDDSALYLCASYRGGAGVNTEAFFGQGTRLTVV.

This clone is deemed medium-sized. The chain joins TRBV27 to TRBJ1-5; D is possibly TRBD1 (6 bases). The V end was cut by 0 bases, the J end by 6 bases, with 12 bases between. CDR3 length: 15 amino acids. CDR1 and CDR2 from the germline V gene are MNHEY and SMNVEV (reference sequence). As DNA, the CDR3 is TGTGCCAGCAGTTTATCCGGGGGGGCTCGTCAGCCCCAGCATTTT. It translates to CASSLSGGARQPQHF.

The CDR3 loop is CASSTGQGACTEAFF. The CDR3 DNA reads as TGCGCCAGCAGTACGGGACAGGGGGCATGTACTGAAGCTTTCTTT. The genes are TRBV10-1 and TRBJ1-1; TRBD1 aligns across 12 bases. The junction had 6 bases not matched to a gene; V was cut back by 5 bases and J by 5 bases. The CDR3 consists of 15 residues. Germline CDR1 WNHNN, CDR2 SYGVQD (reference sequence).

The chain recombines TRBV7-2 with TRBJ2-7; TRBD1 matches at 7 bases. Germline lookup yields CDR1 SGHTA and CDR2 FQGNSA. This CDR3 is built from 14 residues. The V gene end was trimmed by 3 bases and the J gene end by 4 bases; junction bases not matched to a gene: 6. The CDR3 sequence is CASSFRDREYEQYV. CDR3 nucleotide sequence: TGTGCCAGCAGCTTCCGCGACAGGGAGTACGAGCAGTACGTC.

The CDR3 protein is CASRSSGGNEQFF. The DNA for the CDR3 is TGCGCCAGCAGGTCTAGCGGGGGCAATGAGCAGTTCTTC. The V gene is TRBV5-1, the J gene TRBJ2-1; 10 bases are shared with TRBD2. V lost 5 bases to trimming and J lost 6 bases; unmatched junction nucleotides: 2. CDR3 length equals 13 residues. Germline CDR1 is SGHRS and CDR2 is YFSETQ.

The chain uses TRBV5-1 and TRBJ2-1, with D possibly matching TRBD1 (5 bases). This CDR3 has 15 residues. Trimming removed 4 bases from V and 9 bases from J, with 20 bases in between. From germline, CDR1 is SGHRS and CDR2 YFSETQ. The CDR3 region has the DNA TGCGCCAGCAGCCGAATTAGGGGCCCCCGGATTGAGCAGTTCTTC. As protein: CASSRIRGPRIEQFF.